These 28 T cell receptor beta chains were sequenced from one sample in a study of shared clonotypes between healthy human individuals. TCRdb's table, derived via immunoSEQ multiplex PCR, lists solely in-frame clones and lacks some. This table has approximately 98,000 clones, 68% appearing once. Material: memory CD8+ T cells sorted from blood. As for subset: CD45RO+ cells pooled with CCR7-negative TemRA cells. These receptors all stem from a young woman in good health.

The chain has TRBV7-9 and TRBJ1-5, with D hard to call. V shed 1 base and J shed 6 bases, with 10 bases lying between them. Germline V gene sequence: CDR1 SEHNR, CDR2 FQNEAQ (reference sequence). The CDR3 has 14 residues. CDR3 protein: CASSLVWMLQPQHF. In DNA form, the CDR3 reads TGTGCCAGCAGCTTAGTGTGGATGCTTCAGCCCCAGCATTTT.

The genes are TRBV7-9 and TRBJ1-1, with D tentatively TRBD1 (6 bases). Trimming cost V 5 bases and J 4 bases, with 14 bases left between them. This CDR3 region has 14 residues. CDR1 is SEHNR and CDR2 is FQNEAQ in the germline V gene (reference sequence). CDR3 sequence (DNA): TGTGCCAGCAGCCCAGGGACATCTGCCACTGAAGCTTTCTTT. Protein product: CASSPGTSATEAFF.

V and J are TRBV19 and TRBJ1-2; TRBD1 matches at 7 bases. Trimming took 4 bases from V and 2 from J; bases not matched to a gene: 7. CDR3 length equals 15 residues. The germline gives CDR1 LNHDA, CDR2 SQIVND (reference sequence). For the CDR3, the DNA is TGTGCCAGTAGTACAACCGGGACAGAAAACTATGGCTACACCTTC. Amino acid sequence: CASSTTGTENYGYTF.

The genes are TRBV19 and TRBJ2-1; perhaps TRBD2 as D (5 bases). The V gene lost 9 bases and the J gene lost 7 bases, with 10 bases spanning the gap. The CDR3 length is 11 residues. Germline CDR1 reads LNHDA; CDR2 reads SQIVND (reference sequence). Written as DNA, the CDR3 is TGTGCCAGACCTAGAGGGAATGAGCAGTTCTTC. It specifies CARPRGNEQFF.

This clone was seen a handful of times. The chain combines TRBV6-1 with TRBJ2-7; the D gene is possibly TRBD2 (5 bases). The CDR3 is made up of 15 amino acids. CDR1 is MNHNS and CDR2 is SASEGT in the germline V gene. Trimming left V 3 bases short and J 4 bases short, with 16 bases between. This chain's CDR3 is CASSDRWKGAYEQYF. CDR3 nucleotide sequence: TGTGCCAGCAGTGATAGGTGGAAGGGAGCGTACGAGCAGTACTTC.

The chain combines TRBV19 with TRBJ1-3, with D tentatively TRBD1 (6 bases). Germline V lookup: CDR1 LNHDA, CDR2 SQIVND (reference sequence). The V and J ends lost 2 bases and 0 bases respectively, with 8 bases between them. The CDR3 totals 15 residues. The CDR3: CASSISGASGNTIYF. CDR3 DNA: TGTGCCAGTAGTATATCGGGGGCCTCTGGAAACACCATATATTTT.

This clone was seen a few times. The genes are TRBV5-6 and TRBJ1-2, with 8 bases matching TRBD1. V shed 4 bases, J shed 4 bases, and the junction held 6 bases outside the gene matches. Per germline, CDR1 SGHDT and CDR2 YYEEEE. The CDR3 covers 14 residues. CDR3 bases: TGTGCCAGCAGCGTCGGACAGGGAGGCTATGGCTACACCTTC. Translated, it gives CASSVGQGGYGYTF. Using reference TRBV5-6 and TRBJ1-2 for the parts outside the CDR3, the full variable domain is DAGVTQSPTHLIKTRGQQVTLRCSPKSGHDTVSWYQQALGQGPQFIFQYYEEEERQRGNFPDRFSGHQFPNYSSELNVNALLLGDSALYLCASSVGQGGYGYTFGSGTRLTVV.

This clone was recorded many times. The identical CDR3 is also encoded by other nucleotide sequences in the sample. This sequence joins TRBV4-1 and TRBJ1-5; D is possibly TRBD1 (6 bases). The germline CDR1 and CDR2 sequences are MGHRA and YSYEKL. Trimming stripped 0 bases from V and 4 bases from J, with 7 bases between. This CDR3 is built from 14 residues. CDR3 sequence: CASSQETGNQPQHF. In DNA, the CDR3 is TGCGCCAGCAGCCAAGAGACAGGAAATCAGCCCCAGCATTTT.

The rearrangement links TRBV6-4 to TRBJ2-3; no clear D. The CDR3 spans 15 residues. Germline V gene data show CDR1 as MRHNA and CDR2 as SNTAGT. Deletions cut 0 bases from V and 2 bases from J, with 9 bases between. The CDR3, as DNA: TGTGCCAGCAGTGACTCGGTGGGTGCCACAGATACGCAGTATTTT. Translation gives CASSDSVGATDTQYF.

This clone was counted only a few times. The chain combines TRBV14 with TRBJ2-7; 15 bases match TRBD2. V shed 5 bases, J shed 3 bases, and the junction held 2 bases outside the gene matches. Germline-derived CDR1 and CDR2 are SGHDN and FVKESK. The CDR3 sequence is 15 residues long. Here the CDR3 DNA reads TGTGCCAGCAGCGGGACTAGCGGGAGGATCTACGAGCAGTACTTC. Translating it yields CASSGTSGRIYEQYF.

This sequence joins TRBV28 and TRBJ1-2, with 9 bases that match TRBD1. Looked up from germline, CDR1 is MDHEN and CDR2 is SYDVKM. V was clipped by 4 bases and J by 8 bases; unmatched bases: 8. This CDR3 spans 14 amino acids. The CDR3 region has the DNA TGTGCCAGCAGTTCCGGGACAGGGTCGTACGGCTACACCTTC. Translated: CASSSGTGSYGYTF.

This clone has a count of ten or more. The chain joins TRBV10-3 to TRBJ2-1; 9 positions agree with TRBD2. J was trimmed by 3 bases and V by 0 bases; bases with no gene match: 6. Germline CDR1 and CDR2: ENHRY and SYGVKD. CDR3 length: 17 residues. Here the CDR3 reads CAISESKASGDYNEQFF. The CDR3 nucleotides read TGTGCCATCAGTGAGTCTAAGGCTAGCGGGGACTACAATGAGCAGTTCTTC.

The J gene is TRBJ2-7, the V gene TRBV28, with TRBD1 matching over 10 bases. The CDR3 totals 13 residues. Germline V CDR1 and CDR2: MDHEN, SYDVKM. Germline trimming cut 6 bases from V and 3 bases from J; bases unmatched to any gene: 2. The CDR3 sequence: CASRGDRGYEQYF. CDR3 DNA sequence: TGTGCCAGCAGGGGGGACAGGGGCTACGAGCAGTACTTC.

J is TRBJ2-1 and V is TRBV10-3; 9 positions agree with TRBD2. From germline, CDR1 is ENHRY and CDR2 SYGVKD. The CDR3 spans 16 residues. The ends lost 2 bases at V and 7 bases at J; junction bases unmatched: 9. DNA for the CDR3: TGTGCCATCAGTGAGAGGAGAGGCGGGAGGGTAAATGAGCAGTTCTTC. Its translation is CAISERRGGRVNEQFF.

This clone has ten or more counts. The V call is TRBV6-1, the J call TRBJ2-1; 7 positions agree with TRBD2. CDR1 and CDR2 (germline): MNHNS, SASEGT. The CDR3 loop spans 15 amino acids. The V segment lost 3 bases and the J segment 9 bases; nucleotides outside the gene matches: 11. CDR3 region: CASSDGLREMSEQFF. The CDR3 DNA reads as TGTGCCAGCAGTGATGGCCTGCGGGAGATGAGTGAGCAGTTCTTC.

The chain employs TRBV10-3 and TRBJ2-7; 9 bases are a match to TRBD1. The CDR3 totals 17 residues. The junction had 6 bases not matched to a gene; V was cut back by 0 bases and J by 0 bases. Germline V gene sequence: CDR1 ENHRY, CDR2 SYGVKD. CDR3 protein: CAISESADRGFSYEQYF. The CDR3, as DNA: TGTGCCATCAGTGAGTCTGCGGACAGGGGCTTCTCCTACGAGCAGTACTTC.

This clone showed up just a few times. The rearrangement links TRBV4-1 to TRBJ1-2; weak D call: TRBD1 (5 bases). Germline V gene data show CDR1 as MGHRA and CDR2 as YSYEKL. V lost 1 base and J 8 bases, leaving 11 bases between the germline ends. The CDR3 is 13 amino acids. CDR3 in amino acids: CASSQGPTAGYTF. Here the CDR3 DNA reads TGCGCCAGCAGCCAAGGGCCGACAGCCGGCTACACCTTC.

The V gene is TRBV5-6, the J gene TRBJ2-7; TRBD2 is a possible D gene (5 bases). This CDR3 is built from 17 residues. The V end lost 0 bases, the J end lost 0 bases, and 16 bases lay between the germline ends. Looked up from germline, CDR1 is SGHDT and CDR2 is YYEEEE. The CDR3 region is CASSLAIGKDSSYEQYF. The CDR3, as DNA: TGTGCCAGCAGCTTGGCCATAGGTAAGGACTCCTCCTACGAGCAGTACTTC. The full variable domain, rest sourced from reference TRBV5-6 and TRBJ2-7, is DAGVTQSPTHLIKTRGQQVTLRCSPKSGHDTVSWYQQALGQGPQFIFQYYEEEERQRGNFPDRFSGHQFPNYSSELNVNALLLGDSALYLCASSLAIGKDSSYEQYFGPGTRLTVT.

The table lists this clone with many counts. J is TRBJ2-6 and V is TRBV4-1; the D is unclear. CDR1 is MGHRA and CDR2 is YSYEKL in the germline V gene. The CDR3 length is 18 residues. Trimming cost V 1 base and J 0 bases, with 13 bases left between them. This CDR3 is CASSQGYIISSGANVLTF. The CDR3 DNA follows: TGCGCCAGCAGCCAAGGGTACATAATAAGCTCTGGGGCCAACGTCCTGACTTTC.

This clone occurred a few times. V gene TRBV4-2 combines with J gene TRBJ2-7, with TRBD2 matching over 9 bases. The CDR3 covers 16 residues. Per germline, CDR1 LGHNA and CDR2 YNFKEQ. Trimming removed 0 bases from V and 4 bases from J; junction bases left unmatched: 7. CDR3 sequence: CASSQEPAGGPYEQYF. The CDR3 bases are TGTGCCAGCAGCCAAGAACCCGCGGGAGGGCCGTACGAGCAGTACTTC.

V and J are TRBV2 and TRBJ1-5; a possible D gene is TRBD1 (6 bases). V lost 4 bases to trimming and J lost 4 bases, with 29 bases between them. From germline, CDR1 is SNHLY and CDR2 FYNNEI. This CDR3 has 20 residues. CDR3 region: CASSGTTLNTGQTKNQPQHF. In nucleotides, the CDR3 is TGTGCCAGCAGTGGAACCACACTAAATACGGGACAAACTAAGAATCAGCCCCAGCATTTT.

This chain connects TRBV5-4 to TRBJ1-1; the D is unclear. The V gene lost 2 bases and the J gene lost 2 bases, with 7 bases spanning the gap. Germline CDR1 SGHNT, CDR2 YYREEE (reference sequence). The CDR3 contains 13 residues. The CDR3 sequence: CASSFPGNTEAFF. In nucleotides, the CDR3 is TGTGCCAGCAGCTTTCCAGGAAACACTGAAGCTTTCTTT.

This clone was detected a few times. The chain joins TRBV2 to TRBJ2-1; 7 nucleotides agree with TRBD1. Unmatched junction bases numbered 2, after V lost 5 bases and J lost 4 bases. Germline V gene lookup returns CDR1 SNHLY and CDR2 FYNNEI. CDR3 length: 13 residues. CDR3 DNA sequence: TGTGCCAGCAGTTTGACAGGGTACAATGAGCAGTTCTTC. Protein sequence: CASSLTGYNEQFF.

This chain connects TRBV6-6 to TRBJ2-7; tentative D call: TRBD2 (6 bases). Germline V gene lookup returns CDR1 MNHNY and CDR2 SVGAGI (reference sequence). Trimming left V 4 bases short and J 7 bases short, with 23 bases between. The CDR3 runs 16 residues. The CDR3 DNA follows: TGTGCCAGCAGTTTATCGCCGGGAGAGGTATCGTGGGAGCAGTACTTC. This codes for CASSLSPGEVSWEQYF.

This rearrangement joins TRBV5-6 to TRBJ1-5; D not certain. Looked up from germline, CDR1 is SGHDT and CDR2 is YYEEEE. This CDR3 spans 16 amino acids. V was trimmed by 0 bases and J by 1 base, leaving 11 bases between them. The CDR3 DNA is TGTGCCAGCAGCTTGGTGCCCGGGCAGAGCAATCAGCCCCAGCATTTT. This codes for CASSLVPGQSNQPQHF.

The genes are TRBV25-1 and TRBJ2-3; D perhaps matches TRBD1 (6 bases). The CDR3 consists of 16 residues. V gave up 1 base and J gave up 7 bases, with 18 bases separating them. The germline CDR1 and CDR2 sequences are MGHDK and SYGVNS. CDR3 sequence: CASSESPGELVHTQYF. CDR3 nucleotide sequence: TGTGCCAGCAGTGAATCCCCAGGGGAGCTAGTTCATACGCAGTATTTT.

This clone was observed many times. The rearrangement joins TRBV10-2 to TRBJ2-1; possible D gene TRBD2, 5 bases. This CDR3 region has 12 residues. The germline CDR1 and CDR2 sequences are WSHSY and SAAADI. Trimming removed 6 bases from V and 2 bases from J, with 5 bases in between. CDR3 sequence: CASREAYNEQFF. DNA for the CDR3: TGCGCCAGCAGGGAGGCCTACAATGAGCAGTTCTTC.

The V gene is TRBV2, the J gene TRBJ2-1, with D possibly being TRBD2 (6 bases). The V end lost 6 bases, the J end lost 0 bases, and 12 bases lay between the germline ends. This CDR3 comprises 15 residues. Looked up from germline, CDR1 is SNHLY and CDR2 is FYNNEI. CDR3 loop: CASRLAPSSYNEQFF. DNA for the CDR3: TGTGCCAGCAGACTAGCCCCGAGCTCCTACAATGAGCAGTTCTTC.